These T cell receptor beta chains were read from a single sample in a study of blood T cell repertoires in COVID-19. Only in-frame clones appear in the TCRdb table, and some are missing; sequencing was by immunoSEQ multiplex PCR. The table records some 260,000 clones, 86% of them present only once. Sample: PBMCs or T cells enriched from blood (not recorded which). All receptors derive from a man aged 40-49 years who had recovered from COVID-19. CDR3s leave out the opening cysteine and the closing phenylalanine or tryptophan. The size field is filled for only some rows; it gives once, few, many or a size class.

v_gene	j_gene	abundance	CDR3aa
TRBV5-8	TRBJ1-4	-	ASSSARGLINEKLF
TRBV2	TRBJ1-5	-	ASSSQGGDNQPQH
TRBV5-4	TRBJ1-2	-	ASSLEFQGYGYT
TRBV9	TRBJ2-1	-	ASSADSQSYNEQF
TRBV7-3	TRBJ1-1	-	ASSLKAIVGGRAANIGGTEAF
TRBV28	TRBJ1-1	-	ASSFLLTEAF
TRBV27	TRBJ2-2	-	ASTPHGVGTGELF
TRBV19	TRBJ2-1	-	ASTLSRQGAYNEQF
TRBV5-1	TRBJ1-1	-	ASSFEGVDTEAF
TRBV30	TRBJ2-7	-	AASGSYEQY
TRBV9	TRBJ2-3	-	ASSEGLASDTQY
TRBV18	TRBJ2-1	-	AGRGDSYNEQF
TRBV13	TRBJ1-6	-	ASSGGTPGGSPLH
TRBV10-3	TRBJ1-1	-	AISRGTANTEAF
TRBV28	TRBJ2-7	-	ASSLLGLASVYEQY
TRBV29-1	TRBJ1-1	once	SGAPTGNTEAF
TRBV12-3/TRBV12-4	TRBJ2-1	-	ASSLGHEQF
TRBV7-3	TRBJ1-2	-	ASSLTLSPANYGYT
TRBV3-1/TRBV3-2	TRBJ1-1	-	ASSLQTNTEAF
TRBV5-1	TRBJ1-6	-	ASSLDGQGGPPLH
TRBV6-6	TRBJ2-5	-	ASSLTSGGGETQY
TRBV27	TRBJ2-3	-	ASSWSGGAPDTQY
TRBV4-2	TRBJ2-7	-	ASSQDPQEPYEQY
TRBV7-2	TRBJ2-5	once	ASSLVSSGGETQY
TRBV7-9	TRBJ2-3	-	ASSPRGTSAGDTQY
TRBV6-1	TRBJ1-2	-	ASSEGPGEYYGYT
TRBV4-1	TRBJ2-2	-	ASSQAFRTRRGELF
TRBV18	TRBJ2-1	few	ASSPPQATFNYNEQF
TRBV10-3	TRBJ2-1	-	AISESWLAGRSSYNEQF
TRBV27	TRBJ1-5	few	ASSLSPTNQPQH
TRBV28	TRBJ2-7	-	ASSLTAGQVQY
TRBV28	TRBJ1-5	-	ASSRSPNQPQH
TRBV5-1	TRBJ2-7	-	ASSFGGAGNEQY
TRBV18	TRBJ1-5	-	ASSPREQGHQPQH
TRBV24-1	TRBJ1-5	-	ATSDLGGARLNQPQH
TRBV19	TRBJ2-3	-	ASSLAGETTDTQY
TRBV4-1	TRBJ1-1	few	ASSQGDRRPEAF
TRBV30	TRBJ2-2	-	AWSEPPWRGGFGGELF
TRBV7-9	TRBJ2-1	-	ASSPPTQAWGHEQF
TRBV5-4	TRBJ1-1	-	ASSNGQGVVTEAF
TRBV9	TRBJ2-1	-	ASSVAGGLAGGPNEQF
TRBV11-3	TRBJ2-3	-	ASSPETGGLTDTQY
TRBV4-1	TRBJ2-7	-	ASSQAIESSYEQY
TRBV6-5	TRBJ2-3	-	ASKRGAADTQY
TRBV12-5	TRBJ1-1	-	ASGLVASNRGGTEAF
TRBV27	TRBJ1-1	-	ASSLGQGGNTEAF
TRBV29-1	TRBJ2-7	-	SVELDGAYEQY
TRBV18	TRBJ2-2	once	ASSRLDRTGELF
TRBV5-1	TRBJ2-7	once	ASSLTGGYEQY
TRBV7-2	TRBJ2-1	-	ASSPRPGTSWRNEQF
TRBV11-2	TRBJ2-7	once	ASSLETGLAGGRYEQY
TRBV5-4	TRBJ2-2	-	ASSLQTGELF